The sequence of this T cell receptor (beta chain) was determined in a study of T cells after yellow fever vaccination. For TCR, cDNA came from 5'RACE template switching, which added a universal primer site and UMIs. TCRdb used MiXCR to reprocess the 5' RACE reads, holding one entry per CDR3 protein. The sample lists a few hundred thousand distinct CDR3 sequences; roughly 8.3% were seen once. Only a few counts were recorded for this clonotype. Its antigen is currently unknown. Overall study results and limits: Most primary-vaccination clones recurred post-booster (approximately 96% CD4, roughly 90% CD8).

Germline values: CDR1 SGHAT, CDR2 FQNNGV. The V end lost 5 bases, the J end lost 0 bases, and 21 bases lay between the germline ends. The CDR3 has 18 amino acids. The chain recombines TRBV11-2 with TRBJ2-3, with a weak D call TRBD2 (7 bases). The specimen was PBMCs, collected roughly 46 days after the first yellow fever vaccination. This TCR was sampled from a man aged 18-30 years who received the YFV17D yellow fever vaccine. CDR3 amino acids: CASSQNGGGVLSTDTQYF. The DNA for the CDR3 is TGTGCCAGCAGCCAGAACGGCGGGGGCGTACTTAGCACAGATACGCAGTATTTT.